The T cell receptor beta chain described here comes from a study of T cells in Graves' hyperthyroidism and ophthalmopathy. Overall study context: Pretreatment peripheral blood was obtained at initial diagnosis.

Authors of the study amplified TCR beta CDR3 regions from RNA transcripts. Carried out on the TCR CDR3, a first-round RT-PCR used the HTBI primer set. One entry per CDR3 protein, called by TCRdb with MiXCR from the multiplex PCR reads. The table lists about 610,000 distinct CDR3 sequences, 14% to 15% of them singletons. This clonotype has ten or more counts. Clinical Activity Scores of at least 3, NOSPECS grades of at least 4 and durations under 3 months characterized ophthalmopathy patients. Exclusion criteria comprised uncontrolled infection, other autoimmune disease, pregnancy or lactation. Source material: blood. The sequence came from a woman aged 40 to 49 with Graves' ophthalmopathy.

CDR3 nucleotides: TGTGCCAGCTCACCAGACGAAGGGGCGCCTCAGCCCCAGCATTTT. This codes for CASSPDEGAPQPQHF. V gene TRBV18 combines with J gene TRBJ1-5, with TRBD1 as a possible D gene (5 bases). Trimming stripped 2 bases from V and 6 bases from J, with 14 bases between. Germline CDR1 reads KGHSH; CDR2 reads LQKENI. The CDR3 covers 15 residues.